One and the same sample provided the 4 T cell receptor beta chains below, sequenced in a study of CD8 T cells in ankylosing spondylitis. Overall study results and limits: About 8 highly homologous variants made up a TCR beta motif that seemed to typify ankylosing spondylitis blood.

MiXCR was run by TCRdb on the 5' RACE reads, yielding one entry per CDR3 protein. The sample has roughly 370,000 distinct CDR3 sequences, 20% to 25% seen once. The antigens of these receptors remain unknown. Sequenced input: blood, either unsorted or a sorted T cell fraction (not recorded which). The receptors were sampled from a male donor with ankylosing spondylitis.

This clonotype occurred a few times. The CDR3: CASSLAPGSNTGELFF. The CDR3 region has the DNA TGCGCCAGCAGCTTGGCCCCAGGGTCGAACACCGGGGAGCTGTTTTTT. This rearrangement joins TRBV5-1 to TRBJ2-2; weak D call: TRBD1 (5 bases). The CDR3 is 16 residues long. V was shortened by 0 bases and J by 0 bases, with 9 bases between the two germline ends. Germline CDR1 and CDR2: SGHRS and YFSETQ. The full variable domain, rest sourced from reference TRBV5-1 and TRBJ2-2, is KAGVTQTPRYLIKTRGQQVTLSCSPISGHRSVSWYQQTPGQGLQFLFEYFSETQRNKGNFPGRFSGRQFSNSRSEMNVSTLELGDSALYLCASSLAPGSNTGELFFGEGSRLTVL.

This clonotype was counted at least ten times. The chain combines TRBV13 with TRBJ2-1, with 7 nucleotides matching TRBD1. Germline V gene lookup returns CDR1 PRHDT and CDR2 FYEKMQ (reference sequence). This CDR3 has 14 residues. The trim removed 5 bases at V and 6 bases at J, leaving 7 bases unmatched. The CDR3: CASSMTTGVNEQFF. DNA of the CDR3: TGTGCCAGCAGCATGACCACAGGGGTCAATGAGCAGTTCTTC.

J is TRBJ1-1 and V is TRBV28, with D tentatively TRBD1 (6 bases). V was shortened by 3 bases and J by 0 bases, with 14 bases between the two germline ends. CDR1 is MDHEN, CDR2 SYDVKM, per germline. The CDR3 is 16 amino acids. For the CDR3, the DNA is TGTGCCAGCAGTTTGTTAGGGACAAGCATGAACACTGAAGCTTTCTTT. This translates into CASSLLGTSMNTEAFF.

A note on this clonotype: Given a much more abundant clone one base away, this may be a read error. V usage is TRBV6-1 and J usage is TRBJ2-7; 8 nucleotides line up with TRBD1. The CDR3 is 12 amino acids. CDR1 MNHNS and CDR2 SASEGT come from the germline V gene. Losses at the gene ends were 6 bases for V and 3 bases for J; bases not matched to a gene: 1. The CDR3 region has the DNA TGTGCCAGCAGGGACAGGGTCTACGAGCAGTACTTC. It encodes CASRDRVYEQYF.